This is a list of T cell receptor beta chains from one sample in a study of T cell responses to AZD1222 COVID-19 vaccine. Clones were sequenced by immunoSEQ multiplex PCR, and TCRdb holds only the in-frame ones, with some missing. The profile covers around 150,000 clones, with about 90% appearing a single time and about 7.5% taken by the ten largest. The sequences come from peripheral blood, collected 28 days after the second dose of the MenACWY control vaccine. Receptors originate from an adult who received the MenACWY meningococcal vaccine as a control. Each CDR3 is given with its conserved first and last residue. Fields, in order: clone size, D gene, J gene, CDR3 length, V gene, CDR3 DNA, CDR3 protein. A D gene is named only where the DNA matches it firmly. The size field is filled for only some rows; it gives once, few, many or a size class.

size: -
D: -
J: TRBJ2-5
length: 12
V: TRBV28
DNA: TGTGCCAGCCACAGGGCCTCCGGGACCCAGTACTTC
CDR3: CASHRASGTQYF

size: -
D: -
J: TRBJ1-5
length: 15
V: TRBV18
DNA: TGTGCCAGCTCACACGCCGGGATGAGCAATCAGCCCCAGCATTTT
CDR3: CASSHAGMSNQPQHF

size: once
D: TRBD2
J: TRBJ2-1
length: 18
V: TRBV7-9
DNA: TGTGCCAGCAGCTTAGGAGGCGGGACTAGCGGGAGGGACAATGAGCAGTTCTTC
CDR3: CASSLGGGTSGRDNEQFF

size: -
D: -
J: TRBJ1-6
length: 15
V: TRBV6-5
DNA: TGTGCCAGCAGCCTACACCTAGGGTCGAGGTCACCCCTCCACTTT
CDR3: CASSLHLGSRSPLHF

size: -
D: TRBD1
J: TRBJ2-5
length: 17
V: TRBV6-2/TRBV6-3
DNA: TGTGCCAGCAGTTATCCTAACACCCGACAGGGTCGGGAGACCCAGTACTTC
CDR3: CASSYPNTRQGRETQYF

size: -
D: TRBD2
J: TRBJ2-1
length: 18
V: TRBV11-2
DNA: TGTGCCAGCAGCTTAGTTCCTAGCGGGGGGGCCTCTGGTATTGAGCAGTTCTTC
CDR3: CASSLVPSGGASGIEQFF

size: once
D: -
J: TRBJ2-2
length: 13
V: TRBV6-4
DNA: TGTGCCAGCAGTGAGGGTGTAACCGGGGAGCTGTTTTTT
CDR3: CASSEGVTGELFF

size: -
D: -
J: TRBJ2-1
length: 14
V: TRBV7-3
DNA: TGTGCCAGCAGCTTCGCCGGGACCTCAAATGAGCAGTTCTTC
CDR3: CASSFAGTSNEQFF

size: -
D: TRBD1
J: TRBJ1-1
length: 14
V: TRBV3-1/TRBV3-2
DNA: TGTGCCAGCAGCCAAGTTCAGGGGGTTGCTGAAGCTTTCTTT
CDR3: CASSQVQGVAEAFF

size: once
D: -
J: TRBJ1-1
length: 12
V: TRBV20-1
DNA: TGCAGTGCTAGTAGGGTGGACACTGAAGCTTTCTTT
CDR3: CSASRVDTEAFF

size: -
D: -
J: TRBJ2-7
length: 14
V: TRBV5-1
DNA: TGCGCCAGCAGCTTGCTACAGGGTCCCTACGAGCAGTACTTC
CDR3: CASSLLQGPYEQYF

size: once
D: -
J: TRBJ2-7
length: 12
V: TRBV28
DNA: TGTGCCAGCAGTTTAGAAGCACAGGGAGAGTACTTC
CDR3: CASSLEAQGEYF

size: few
D: TRBD1
J: TRBJ1-2
length: 13
V: TRBV5-1
DNA: TGCGCCAGCAGAGTGACAGGGGACTATGGCTACACCTTC
CDR3: CASRVTGDYGYTF

size: few
D: -
J: TRBJ2-1
length: 10
V: TRBV29-1
DNA: TGCAGCGCCTCCTACAATGAGCAGTTCTTC
CDR3: CSASYNEQFF